This T cell receptor (beta chain) appears in the sequencing data of a study of blood T cell repertoires in COVID-19 (TCRdb year 2020). For context, the study as a whole: Samples covering the acute and convalescent phases of COVID-19 were provided by collaborators in the United States, Italy and Spain. Sample metadata almost always included a de-identified subject ID, COVID-19 status, age in years and sex. The repertoires were made available in a free public database intended to serve as a resource for research on the immune response to SARS-CoV-2. Where available, HLA class I and class II types were obtained from metadata supplied by the sample provider rather than from assay-based typing. The material from the prospective study consisted of cDNA or gDNA derived from T cells, B-cell-depleted T cells, or PBMCs. Samples came from the ongoing ImmuneRACE study (first 160 participants) plus 1,254 subjects from 6 global collaborators. Deeply sampled blood TCRbeta repertoires from subjects exposed to, actively infected with, or recovered from COVID-19 were included in the dataset.

The paper's findings and limits, for the study overall: How much clinical and demographic metadata was included differed by source and by participant, and the metadata was provided uncurated.

For this clone: Its cognate antigen has yet to be identified. Base qualities are not provided; no much larger clone lies one nucleotide away.

At one collaborating source in Seattle, patients were enrolled during active infection and were followed longitudinally through the course of disease. Each collaborating institution followed its own protocols to collect whole blood in K2EDTA tubes. For TCRbeta analysis, collaborators shipped samples as frozen whole blood, isolated PBMCs, or DNA extracted from either of those sample types. The germline V gene (reference sequence) gives CDR1 as MNHNY and CDR2 as SVGAGI. Including the terminal cysteine and phenylalanine, the CDR3 comprises 15 residues. The entry retains the CDR3 DNA only, 45 bases that are in frame from base 1. Trimming costs V 6 bases and J 5 bases, and their ends lie 19 bases apart. TCRbeta CDR3 regions were amplified from genomic DNA using the immunoSEQ Assay, a bias-controlled multiplex PCR. As for how the authors treated the data: The number of nucleated cells in each sample was estimated by amplification of reference gene primers within the assay. Sequence reads were collapsed and filtered to measure the absolute abundance of every unique TCRbeta CDR3 rearrangement. For each sample, productive Simpson clonality was calculated as the square root of Simpson's diversity index across productive rearrangements. TCRdb stores this immuneACCESS table with in-frame sequences only. Part of the clones is absent; in the studies checked, under half of the shortfall reflects unresolved V genes, and no reason is known for the rest. Clone size and V and J calls were adopted from that table, with D and trimming inferred from the DNA. The sample includes a few hundred thousand clones, with around 88% observed a single time. The top ten clones comprise roughly 7.2% of the sample.

The chain is assembled from TRBV6-6 and TRBJ2-5, with a tentative D gene TRBD2 over 6 matching bases. The sequenced material came from peripheral blood. The sequence was obtained from a woman aged 55-69 years with COVID-19, enrolled during active disease. For the CDR3, the sequence is CASSSSRDLRETQYF. The DNA sequence is as follows: TGTGCCAGCAGCTCATCCCGGGACTTACGGGAGACCCAGTACTTC.